This TCR beta chain was identified in a study of T cells in Graves' hyperthyroidism and ophthalmopathy. TCR beta CDR3 regions were amplified from RNA transcripts. The primer set for the first-round RT-PCR of the TCR CDR3 was HTBI. A single record per CDR3 protein comes from TCRdb applying MiXCR to the multiplex PCR reads. The table records hundreds of thousands of distinct CDR3 sequences, about a third of them present only once. From germline, CDR1 is LGHNT and CDR2 FRNRAP. CDR3 length: 13 amino acids. V was shortened by 4 bases and J by 5 bases, with 9 bases between the two germline ends. This clonotype was seen a handful of times.

Specimen: blood. The rearrangement links TRBV12-5 to TRBJ1-5; TRBD1 might be the D (5 bases). The source is a woman aged 40 to 50 with Graves' hyperthyroidism. The chain's CDR3 is CASGSLGHQPQHF. As DNA, the CDR3 is TGTGCTAGTGGTTCCTTGGGGCATCAGCCCCAGCATTTT.